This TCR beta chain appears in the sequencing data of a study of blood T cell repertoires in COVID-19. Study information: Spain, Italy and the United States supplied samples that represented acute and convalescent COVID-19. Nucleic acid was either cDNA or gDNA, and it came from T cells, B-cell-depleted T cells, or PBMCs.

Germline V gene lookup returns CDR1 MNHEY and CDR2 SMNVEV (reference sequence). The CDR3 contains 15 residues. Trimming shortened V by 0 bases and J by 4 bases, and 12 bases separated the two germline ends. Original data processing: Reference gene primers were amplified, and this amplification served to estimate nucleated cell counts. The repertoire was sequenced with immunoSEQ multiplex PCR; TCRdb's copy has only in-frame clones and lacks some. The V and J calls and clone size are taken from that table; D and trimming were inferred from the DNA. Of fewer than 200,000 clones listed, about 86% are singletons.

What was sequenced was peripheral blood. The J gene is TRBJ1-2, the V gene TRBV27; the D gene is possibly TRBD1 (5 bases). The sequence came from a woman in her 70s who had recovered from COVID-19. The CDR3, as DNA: TGTGCCAGCAGTTTATCGGGTAGGGGCCCCTATGGCTACACCTTC. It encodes CASSLSGRGPYGYTF.